This TCR beta chain comes out of a study of blood T cell repertoires in COVID-19. Study as a whole: Spain, Italy and the United States supplied samples that represented acute and convalescent COVID-19. T cells, B-cell-depleted T cells, or PBMCs provided the cDNA or gDNA that served as material.

Original handling: The authors estimated nucleated cell counts from reference gene primer amplification. Some clones are missing from TCRdb's copy, which holds only in-frame ones; the method was immunoSEQ multiplex PCR. V, J and clone size derive from that table, while D and trimming were established from the DNA sequence. The repertoire includes roughly 9,900 clones, 70% to 80% of them detected once, and over 35% sits in the top ten. The CDR3 is made up of 15 amino acids. The source of this sequence is a human donor in a cohort sampled during active COVID-19. Material for sequencing was peripheral blood. J is TRBJ1-1 and V is TRBV21-1; the D segment call TRBD1 is taken from the table without a DNA check. TRBV21-1 is assigned pseudogene status. CDR3: CASSSPGQGLTEAFF. CDR3 bases: TGTGCCAGCAGCTCACCGGGACAGGGGCTCACTGAAGCTTTCTTT.